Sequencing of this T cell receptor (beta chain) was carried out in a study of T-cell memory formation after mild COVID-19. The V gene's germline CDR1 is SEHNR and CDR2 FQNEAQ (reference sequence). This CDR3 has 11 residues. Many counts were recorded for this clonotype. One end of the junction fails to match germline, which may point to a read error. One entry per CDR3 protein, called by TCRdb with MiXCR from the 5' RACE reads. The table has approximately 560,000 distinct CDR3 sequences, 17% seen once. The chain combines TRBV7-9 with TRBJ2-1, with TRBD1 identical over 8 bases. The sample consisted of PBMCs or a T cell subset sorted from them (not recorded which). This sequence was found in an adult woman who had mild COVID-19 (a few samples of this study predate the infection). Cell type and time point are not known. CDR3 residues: CASSPTGELIF. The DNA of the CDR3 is TGTGCCAGCAGCCCGACAGGGGAGCTAATCTTC.